This paragraph reports one TCR beta chain. The antigen remains undetermined. MiXCR was run by TCRdb on the 5' RACE reads, yielding one entry per CDR3 protein. Among 600,000 to 800,000 distinct CDR3 sequences listed, about 20% were seen once. The CDR3 has 11 residues. V was clipped by 7 bases and J by 9 bases, with 16 bases between them. Germline-derived CDR1 and CDR2 are DFQATT and SNEGSKA (reference sequence). The entry originates in a study of identical twins. General study findings and limits: Weaker excess twin sharing was seen among beta out-of-frame sequences.

These sequences were also reported in another study, on T cells expressing NK-cell markers.

Material for sequencing was PBMCs. The clonotype comes from a woman aged 18-35 years in good health. The chain combines TRBV20-1 with TRBJ2-7; the D is unclear. CDR3 DNA sequence: TGCAGTGAAAAAAGTCGCGAAGGGCAGTACTTC. Protein: CSEKSREGQYF.